One and the same sample provided the 21 T cell receptor beta chains below, sequenced in a study of T cell responses to AZD1222 COVID-19 vaccine. Only in-frame clones appear in the TCRdb table, and some are missing; sequencing was by immunoSEQ multiplex PCR. The sample holds about 19,000 clones, roughly four fifths seen once. This specimen consisted of peripheral blood, obtained 28 days after the second AZD1222 dose. The receptors were sampled from an adult who received the AZD1222 COVID-19 vaccine.

The chain uses TRBV7-8 and TRBJ2-3, with 8 bases lining up with TRBD2. V was pared by 8 bases and J by 1 base, with 11 bases of the junction left unmatched. The length of the CDR3 is 16 residues. Germline V lookup: CDR1 SGHVS, CDR2 FQNEAQ. The CDR3 region is CASSVRPGGGTDTQYF. The CDR3, as DNA: TGTGCCAGCTCGGTGCGGCCGGGGGGGGGCACAGATACGCAGTATTTT. The whole variable domain, remainder taken from reference TRBV7-8 and TRBJ2-3, is GAGVSQSPRYKVAKRGQDVALRCDPISGHVSLFWYQQALGQGPEFLTYFQNEAQLDKSGLPSDRFFAERPEGSVSTLKIQRTQQEDSAVYLCASSVRPGGGTDTQYFGPGTRLTVL.

This chain uses TRBV5-1 with TRBJ1-5; TRBD1 agrees at 7 bases. In germline, CDR1 is SGHRS, CDR2 YFSETQ. After removal of 0 bases from V and 2 bases from J, the junction contained 2 bases not matched to a gene. The CDR3 contains 15 residues. CDR3 in amino acids: CASSLAGQRNQPQHF. The CDR3 DNA reads as TGCGCCAGCAGCTTGGCGGGACAGCGCAATCAGCCCCAGCATTTT.

This chain connects TRBV27 to TRBJ2-5, with 11 bases aligning to TRBD2. The length of the CDR3 is 15 residues. V shed 5 bases and J 1 base; nucleotides not matched to a gene: 3. In germline, CDR1 is MNHEY, CDR2 SMNVEV (reference sequence). The CDR3 loop is CASSKLAGAQETQYF. CDR3 nucleotide sequence: TGTGCCAGCAGTAAACTAGCGGGGGCCCAAGAGACCCAGTACTTC.

The chain uses TRBV10-3 and TRBJ2-5, with 11 positions matching TRBD2. The CDR3 sequence is 15 residues long. Losses at the gene ends were 6 bases for V and 5 bases for J; bases not matched to a gene: 8. CDR1 is ENHRY and CDR2 is SYGVKD in the germline V gene. The CDR3 loop is CAIRQGTSGFETQYF. The CDR3, as DNA: TGTGCCATCAGACAGGGGACTAGCGGTTTTGAGACCCAGTACTTC.

This clone was found a few times. The chain uses TRBV9 and TRBJ1-3, with TRBD1 as a possible D gene (5 bases). V was clipped by 7 bases and J by 3 bases, with 17 bases between them. In germline, CDR1 is SGDLS, CDR2 YYNGEE. The CDR3 loop spans 15 amino acids. The CDR3 reads CASGGREGRGNTIYF. The CDR3 DNA reads TGTGCCAGCGGAGGGAGGGAGGGACGTGGAAACACCATATATTTT.

The gene calls are TRBV6-1 and TRBJ2-3, with D hard to call. Per the germline V gene, CDR1 is MNHNS and CDR2 is SASEGT. V was cut by 1 base and J by 5 bases, with 4 bases left in between. CDR3 length: 12 amino acids. The CDR3 here is CASSEVEDTQYF. CDR3 DNA: TGTGCCAGCAGTGAAGTCGAAGATACGCAGTATTTT.

This clone qualifies as medium-sized (0.01 to 0.1%). The rearrangement joins TRBV5-1 to TRBJ2-7; 8 bases are shared with TRBD1. The CDR3 spans 14 residues. V shed 1 base and J 4 bases; nucleotides not matched to a gene: 4. Germline lookup yields CDR1 SGHRS and CDR2 YFSETQ. The CDR3 sequence: CASSLWGQEYEQYF. The CDR3 DNA sequence: TGCGCCAGCAGCTTGTGGGGACAGGAATACGAGCAGTACTTC.

J is TRBJ1-5 and V is TRBV6-5, with 8 bases lining up with TRBD1. CDR3 length: 15 amino acids. Germline assignment: CDR1 MNHEY and CDR2 SVGAGI. The V gene end was trimmed by 5 bases and the J gene end by 5 bases; junction bases not matched to a gene: 8. CDR3 sequence: CASSTRQGADQPQHF. The CDR3, as DNA: TGTGCCAGCAGTACCCGGCAGGGGGCAGATCAGCCCCAGCATTTT.

This rearrangement joins TRBV18 to TRBJ2-7; no clear D gene. Trimming shortened V by 0 bases and J by 1 base, and 4 bases separated the two germline ends. The CDR3 loop spans 13 amino acids. The V gene's germline CDR1 is KGHSH and CDR2 LQKENI. CDR3 residues: CASSPPSSYEQYF. As DNA, the CDR3 is TGTGCCAGCTCACCACCCTCTTCCTACGAGCAGTACTTC.

The V call is TRBV5-6, the J call TRBJ1-2, with D unclear. V lost 4 bases and J 4 bases, leaving 11 bases between the germline ends. CDR1 and CDR2 from the germline V gene are SGHDT and YYEEEE. This CDR3 has 13 amino acids. CDR3 bases: TGTGCCAGCAGCCGCGACGGCGTCTATGGCTACACCTTC. This codes for CASSRDGVYGYTF. The whole variable domain, filled in from reference TRBV5-6 and TRBJ1-2, reads DAGVTQSPTHLIKTRGQQVTLRCSPKSGHDTVSWYQQALGQGPQFIFQYYEEEERQRGNFPDRFSGHQFPNYSSELNVNALLLGDSALYLCASSRDGVYGYTFGSGTRLTVV.

The chain links TRBV7-2 to TRBJ1-1; 7 nucleotides agree with TRBD1. This CDR3 contains 12 residues. J was trimmed by 9 bases and V by 1 base; bases with no gene match: 2. Germline CDR1 SGHTA, CDR2 FQGNSA. As DNA, the CDR3 is TGTGCCAGCAGCTTAGAGGACAGGAAAGCTTTCTTT. Amino acids: CASSLEDRKAFF.

The chain links TRBV4-2 to TRBJ2-7, with 13 bases fitting TRBD2. The V segment lost 1 base and the J segment 0 bases; nucleotides outside the gene matches: 3. The CDR3 has 17 residues. Germline loops: CDR1 LGHNA, CDR2 YNFKEQ. The CDR3 DNA is TGTGCCAGCAGCCAAGGACTAGCGGGGGGCCTCTCCTACGAGCAGTACTTC. Its translation: CASSQGLAGGLSYEQYF.

V is TRBV19 and J is TRBJ1-1; TRBD1 is a possible D gene (5 bases). CDR1 is LNHDA and CDR2 is SQIVND in the germline V gene (reference sequence). This CDR3 is built from 15 residues. The germline V and J ends were trimmed by 5 bases and 0 bases, with 13 bases remaining between them. The DNA for the CDR3 is TGTGCCAGTAGTCGGGACGGCCACATGAACACTGAAGCTTTCTTT. Encoded protein: CASSRDGHMNTEAFF.

The rearrangement links TRBV7-3 to TRBJ2-3, with unresolved D. Germline V gene data show CDR1 as SGHTA and CDR2 as FQGTGA. This CDR3 spans 13 amino acids. V was shortened by 5 bases and J by 11 bases, with 17 bases between the two germline ends. The CDR3 nucleotides read TGTGCCAGCAGCCGCGGTGGTGAGTTAGGGCAGTATTTT. This sequence encodes CASSRGGELGQYF.

V usage is TRBV6-2 or TRBV6-3 and J usage is TRBJ2-7, with a weak D call TRBD2 (5 bases). CDR1 is MNHEY and CDR2 is SVGEGT in the germline V gene. The CDR3 is 15 residues long. The germline V and J ends were trimmed by 5 bases and 2 bases, with 16 bases remaining between them. CDR3 bases: TGTGCCAGCAGTACGGATATGGCGGGTACCTACGAGCAGTACTTC. Amino acid sequence: CASSTDMAGTYEQYF.

The J gene is TRBJ2-3, the V gene TRBV14; 7 bases map to TRBD2. With V trimmed by 4 bases and J by 4 bases, 5 bases remained unmatched. CDR3 length: 14 amino acids. CDR1 and CDR2 from the germline V gene are SGHDN and FVKESK. CDR3 sequence reads: CASSPAGVADTQYF. As DNA, the CDR3 is TGTGCCAGCAGCCCGGCGGGAGTGGCAGATACGCAGTATTTT.

The chain carries TRBV7-2 and TRBJ1-2; the D gene is possibly TRBD1 (6 bases). The germline CDR1 and CDR2 sequences are SGHTA and FQGNSA. The CDR3 sequence is 13 residues long. V shed 4 bases and J shed 2 bases, with 8 bases lying between them. CDR3 coding DNA: TGTGCCAGCAGCTCACAGGGCAACTATGGCTACACCTTC. It is translated as CASSSQGNYGYTF.

The chain has TRBV27 and TRBJ1-1; 7 bases are shared with TRBD1. V shed 5 bases and J 0 bases; nucleotides not matched to a gene: 3. CDR1 is MNHEY, CDR2 SMNVEV, per germline (reference sequence). This CDR3 has 14 amino acids. CDR3 nucleotide sequence: TGTGCCAGCAGTCAGGGGGGACTGAACACTGAAGCTTTCTTT. This gives the protein CASSQGGLNTEAFF.

This chain links TRBV7-9 with TRBJ2-5; 10 bases align to TRBD1. The CDR3 length is 16 residues. Unmatched junction bases numbered 8, after V lost 2 bases and J lost 5 bases. Germline values: CDR1 SEHNR, CDR2 FQNEAQ (reference sequence). The CDR3 nucleotides are TGTGCCAGCAGCTTAAAAGACAGGGGGCTTTCGGAGACCCAGTACTTC. This encodes CASSLKDRGLSETQYF.

This rearrangement joins TRBV7-2 to TRBJ1-2; TRBD1 might be the D (6 bases). The germline V gene encodes CDR1 SGHTA and CDR2 FQGNSA. This CDR3 contains 14 residues. V was shortened by 3 bases and J by 7 bases, with 15 bases between the two germline ends. For the CDR3, the DNA is TGTGCCAGCAGCTTTCGGGACACCGTGGGTGGCTACACCTTC. Protein product: CASSFRDTVGGYTF.

The chain uses TRBV9 and TRBJ1-3, with no clear D. CDR1 and CDR2 from the germline V gene are SGDLS and YYNGEE. The ends were cut back, 0 bases at V and 0 bases at J, with 7 bases in the middle. The length of the CDR3 is 15 residues. Here the CDR3 reads CASSVAMDSGNTIYF. The CDR3 coding sequence is TGTGCCAGCAGCGTAGCTATGGACTCTGGAAACACCATATATTTT.